This TCR beta chain comes out of a study of blood T cell repertoires in COVID-19. Study information: Acute-phase and convalescent COVID-19 samples originated in the United States, Italy and Spain.

The V gene end was trimmed by 3 bases and the J gene end by 4 bases; junction bases not matched to a gene: 5. Germline V gives CDR1 SGHAT, CDR2 FQDESV (reference sequence). This CDR3 is built from 15 residues. Original data processing: The authors estimated nucleated cell counts from reference gene primer amplification. Profiled with immunoSEQ multiplex PCR; TCRdb holds only in-frame clones, not every one. V and J calls and clone size are given by that table; D and trimming were obtained from the DNA. The sample lists 90,000 to 120,000 clones; around 80% were seen once. This TCR was sampled from a man in his 70s with acute or convalescent COVID-19. Sequenced input: peripheral blood. This chain links TRBV11-1 with TRBJ1-2; 10 bases align to TRBD1. CDR3 residues: CASSFAGQGTYGYTF. The CDR3 DNA reads as TGTGCCAGCAGCTTCGCGGGACAGGGGACCTATGGCTACACCTTC.